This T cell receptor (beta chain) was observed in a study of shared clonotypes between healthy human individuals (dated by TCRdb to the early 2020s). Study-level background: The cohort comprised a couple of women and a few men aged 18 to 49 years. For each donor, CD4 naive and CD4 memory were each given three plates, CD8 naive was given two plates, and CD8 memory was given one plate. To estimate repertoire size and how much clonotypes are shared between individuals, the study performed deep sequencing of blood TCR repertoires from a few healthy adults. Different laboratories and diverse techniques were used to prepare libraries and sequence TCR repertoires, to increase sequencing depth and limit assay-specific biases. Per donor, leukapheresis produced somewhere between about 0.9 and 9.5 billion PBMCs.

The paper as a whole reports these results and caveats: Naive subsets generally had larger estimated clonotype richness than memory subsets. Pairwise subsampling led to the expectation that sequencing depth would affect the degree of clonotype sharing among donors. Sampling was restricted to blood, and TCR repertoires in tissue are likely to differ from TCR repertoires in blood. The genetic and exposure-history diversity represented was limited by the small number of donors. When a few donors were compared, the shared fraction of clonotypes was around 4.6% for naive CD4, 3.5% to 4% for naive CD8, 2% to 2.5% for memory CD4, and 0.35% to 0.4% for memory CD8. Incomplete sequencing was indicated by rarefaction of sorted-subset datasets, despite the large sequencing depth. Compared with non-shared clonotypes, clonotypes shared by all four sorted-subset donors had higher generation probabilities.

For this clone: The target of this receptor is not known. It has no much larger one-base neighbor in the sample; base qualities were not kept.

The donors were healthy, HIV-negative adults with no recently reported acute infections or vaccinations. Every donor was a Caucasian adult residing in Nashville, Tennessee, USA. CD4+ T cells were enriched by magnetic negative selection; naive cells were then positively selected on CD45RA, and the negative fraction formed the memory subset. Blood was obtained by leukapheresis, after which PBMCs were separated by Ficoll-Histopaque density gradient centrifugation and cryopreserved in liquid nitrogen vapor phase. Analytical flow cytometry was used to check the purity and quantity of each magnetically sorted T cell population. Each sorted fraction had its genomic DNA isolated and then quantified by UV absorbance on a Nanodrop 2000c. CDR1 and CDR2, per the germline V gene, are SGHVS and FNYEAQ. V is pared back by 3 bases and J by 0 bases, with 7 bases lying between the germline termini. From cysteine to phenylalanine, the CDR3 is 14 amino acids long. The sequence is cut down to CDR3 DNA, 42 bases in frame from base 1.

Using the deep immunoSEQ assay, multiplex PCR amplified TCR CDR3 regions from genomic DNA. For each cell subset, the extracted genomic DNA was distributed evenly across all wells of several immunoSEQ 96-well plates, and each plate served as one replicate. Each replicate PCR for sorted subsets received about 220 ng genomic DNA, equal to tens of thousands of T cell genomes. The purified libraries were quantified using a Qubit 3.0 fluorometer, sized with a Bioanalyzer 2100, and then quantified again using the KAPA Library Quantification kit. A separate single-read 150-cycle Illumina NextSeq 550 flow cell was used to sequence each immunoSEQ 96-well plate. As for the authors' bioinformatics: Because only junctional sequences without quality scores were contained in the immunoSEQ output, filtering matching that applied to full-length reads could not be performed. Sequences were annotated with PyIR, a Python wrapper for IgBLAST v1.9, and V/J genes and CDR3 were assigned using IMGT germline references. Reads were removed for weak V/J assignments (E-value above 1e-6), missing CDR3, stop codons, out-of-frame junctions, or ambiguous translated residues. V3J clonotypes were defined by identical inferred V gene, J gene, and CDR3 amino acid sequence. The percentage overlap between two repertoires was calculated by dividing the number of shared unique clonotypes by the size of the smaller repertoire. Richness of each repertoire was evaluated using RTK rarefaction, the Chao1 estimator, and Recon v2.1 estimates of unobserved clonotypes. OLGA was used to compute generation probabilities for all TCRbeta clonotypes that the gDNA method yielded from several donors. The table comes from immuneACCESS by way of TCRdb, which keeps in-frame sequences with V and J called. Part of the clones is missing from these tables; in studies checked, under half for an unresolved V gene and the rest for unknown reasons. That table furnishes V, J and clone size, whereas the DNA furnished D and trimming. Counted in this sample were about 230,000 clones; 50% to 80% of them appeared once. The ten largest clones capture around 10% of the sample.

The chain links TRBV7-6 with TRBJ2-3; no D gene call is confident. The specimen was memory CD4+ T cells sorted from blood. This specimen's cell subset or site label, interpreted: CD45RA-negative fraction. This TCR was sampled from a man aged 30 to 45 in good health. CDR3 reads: CASSFAGSTDTQYF. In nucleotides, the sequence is TGTGCCAGCAGCTTCGCCGGAAGCACAGATACGCAGTATTTT.